This T cell receptor beta chain was sequenced in a study of blood T cell repertoires in COVID-19. Study as a whole: Acute and convalescent COVID-19 specimens originated in the United States, Italy and Spain. From T cells, B-cell-depleted T cells, or PBMCs came the material, which was cDNA or gDNA.

There are 17 residues in the CDR3. The germline gives CDR1 SQVTM, CDR2 ANQGSEA. Trimming cost V 1 base and J 0 bases, with 16 bases left between them. This clone was counted between two and nine times. Authors' methods: Researchers report that nucleated cell counts were estimated from reference gene primer amplification. Sequenced by immunoSEQ multiplex PCR; TCRdb stores in-frame clones only, minus some. The DNA gave D and trimming, while V, J and clone size come from that table. The table lists more than 35,000 clones, 79% of them singletons. This receptor was obtained from a man between 65 and 80 years old with acute or convalescent COVID-19. V usage is TRBV29-1 and J usage is TRBJ2-4; D possibly corresponds to TRBD1 (6 bases). Sequenced: peripheral blood. The CDR3 DNA reads as TGCAGCGTTGAAGTTCCGGACAGCTTTATAGCCAAAAACATTCAGTACTTC. This gives the protein CSVEVPDSFIAKNIQYF.